The 5 T cell receptor beta chains below all came from one sample that was sequenced in a study of blood T cell repertoires in COVID-19. Here immunoSEQ multiplex PCR was the method, and the copy in TCRdb shows in-frame clones only, minus some. The sample shows 150,000 or so clones, about 89% of them seen only once. The sample was peripheral blood. All receptors derive from a man in his 60s with active or convalescent COVID-19.

This clone showed up just a few times. The chain uses TRBV7-3 and TRBJ2-5, with TRBD1 identical over 7 bases. The CDR3 has 16 amino acids. Trimming removed 1 base from V and 1 base from J; junction bases left unmatched: 6. CDR1 is SGHTA, CDR2 FQGTGA, per germline. The CDR3 DNA reads as TGTGCCAGCAGCTTAAACAACAGGGGATCCCAAGAGACCCAGTACTTC. Translating it yields CASSLNNRGSQETQYF.

This chain connects TRBV7-2 to TRBJ2-4, with a possible D match to TRBD2 (6 bases). The germline gives CDR1 SGHTA, CDR2 FQGNSA. Trimming shortened V by 8 bases and J by 3 bases, and 20 bases separated the two germline ends. The CDR3 runs to 16 residues. The CDR3 coding sequence is TGTGCCAGCGGCCGTCCTGGGGGGTGGGGCAAAAACATTCAGTACTTC. Its protein product is CASGRPGGWGKNIQYF.

CDR3 region: CASSLRREKLFF. The CDR3 nucleotides read TGTGCCAGCAGCTTACGTCGGGAAAAACTGTTTTTT. The chain links TRBV7-2 to TRBJ1-4; D call uncertain. Germline V gene data show CDR1 as SGHTA and CDR2 as FQGNSA. Trimming took 2 bases from V and 8 from J, leaving 6 bases between them. The length of the CDR3 is 12 residues. Based on the CDR3 plus reference TRBV7-2 and TRBJ1-4, the full variable domain is GAGVSQSPSNKVTEKGKDVELRCDPISGHTALYWYRQSLGQGLEFLIYFQGNSAPDKSGLPSDRFSAERTGGSVSTLTIQRTQQEDSAVYLCASSLRREKLFFGSGTQLSVL.

The V and J genes are TRBV9 and TRBJ1-1; D possibly corresponds to TRBD1 (6 bases). The CDR3 length is 14 residues. Germline-derived CDR1 and CDR2 are SGDLS and YYNGEE. Between the trimmed V and J ends, which lost 4 bases and 0 bases, there was a span of 10 bases. The DNA of the CDR3 is TGTGCCAGCAGCAACAGGGTCATGAACACTGAAGCTTTCTTT. Its protein is CASSNRVMNTEAFF.

This clone turned up a few times. The chain's CDR3 is CASSDIQGANEKLFF. CDR3 in DNA: TGTGCCAGCAGTGACATACAGGGGGCTAATGAAAAACTGTTTTTT. This chain connects TRBV25-1 to TRBJ1-4; 8 bases match TRBD1. The V segment lost 3 bases and the J segment 3 bases; nucleotides outside the gene matches: 3. This CDR3 contains 15 residues. Germline values: CDR1 MGHDK, CDR2 SYGVNS.